Sequencing of this T cell receptor (beta chain) was carried out in a study of CD8+CD57+ T cells in acquired aplastic anemia. Sequenced patients had shown CD8+CD57+ cell expansion by flow cytometry. Every one of the patients had aplastic anemia (severe, acquired). Researchers bead-enriched CD8+CD57+ cells and obtained a mean 1.6 ug DNA. The germline CDR1 and CDR2 sequences are SGHNT and YYREEE (reference sequence). There are 14 residues in the CDR3. The ends were cut back, 2 bases at V and 8 bases at J, with 11 bases in the middle. Whole-study results and caveats: Significant differences in CD8+ Simpson's diversity were not observed between patients and controls. Patient CD8+CD57+ cells had less diversity than total CD4+ and CD8+ pools.

Genomic DNA constituted the template upon which TCR beta VDJ and CDR3 profiling was performed. A single record per CDR3 protein comes from TCRdb applying MiXCR to the reads. The table lists about 20,000 distinct CDR3 sequences, roughly 43% of them singletons, with approximately 89% in the top ten. Turning to this clonotype: The target antigen is unknown.

Sequenced: CD8+CD57+ T cells sorted from PBMCs. The subset here: bead-enriched CD8+CD57+ effector memory T cells from SAA patients. This sequence joins TRBV5-4 and TRBJ1-6; no firm D call. The TCR sequence derives from a human donor with aplastic anemia. The DNA of the CDR3 is TGTGCCAGCAGCTTTCGAGGCGTCGATTCACCCCTCCACTTT. Translated, it gives CASSFRGVDSPLHF.